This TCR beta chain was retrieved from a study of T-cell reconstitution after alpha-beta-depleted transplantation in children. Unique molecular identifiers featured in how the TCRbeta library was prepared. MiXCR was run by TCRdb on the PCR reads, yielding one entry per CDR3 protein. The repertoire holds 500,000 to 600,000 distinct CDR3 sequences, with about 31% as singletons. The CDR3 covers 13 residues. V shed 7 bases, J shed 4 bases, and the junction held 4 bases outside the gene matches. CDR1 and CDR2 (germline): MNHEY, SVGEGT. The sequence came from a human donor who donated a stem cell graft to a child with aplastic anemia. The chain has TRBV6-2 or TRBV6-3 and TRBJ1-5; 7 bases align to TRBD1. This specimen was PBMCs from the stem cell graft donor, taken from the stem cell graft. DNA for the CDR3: TGTGCCAGCACTACACAGGGGAATCAGCCCCAGCATTTT. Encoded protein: CASTTQGNQPQHF.